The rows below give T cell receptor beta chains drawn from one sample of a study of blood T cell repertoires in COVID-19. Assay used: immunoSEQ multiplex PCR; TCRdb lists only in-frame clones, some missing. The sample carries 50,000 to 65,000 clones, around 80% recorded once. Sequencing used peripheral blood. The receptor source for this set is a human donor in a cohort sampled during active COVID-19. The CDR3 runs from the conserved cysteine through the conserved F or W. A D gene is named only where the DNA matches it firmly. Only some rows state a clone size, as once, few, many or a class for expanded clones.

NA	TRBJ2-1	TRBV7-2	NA	TGTGCCAGCAGCTTCGGGTCTTGGCTAGCAAGCGAGCAGTTCTTC	CASSFGSWLASEQFF
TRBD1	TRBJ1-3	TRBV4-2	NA	TGTGCCAGCAGCCAAGATGGGACAGCTAGAAACACCATATATTTT	CASSQDGTARNTIYF
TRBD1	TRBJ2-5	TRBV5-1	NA	TGCGCCAGCAGCCGGGACAGGCCCCAAGAGACCCAGTACTTC	CASSRDRPQETQYF
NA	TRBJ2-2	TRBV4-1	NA	TGCGCCAGCAGCCAAGACGGGATCCAGAACACCGGGGAGCTGTTTTTT	CASSQDGIQNTGELFF
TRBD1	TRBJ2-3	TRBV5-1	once	TGCGCCAGCAGCTTACAGGGGGCCTCAGATACGCAGTATTTT	CASSLQGASDTQYF
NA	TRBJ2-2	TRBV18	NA	TGTGCCAGCTCACCACTGCAGGGAACCACCGGGGAGCTGTTTTTT	CASSPLQGTTGELFF
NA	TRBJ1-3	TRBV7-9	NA	TGTGCCAGCAGTCCCCTAAGCTTCTCTGGAAACACCATATATTTT	CASSPLSFSGNTIYF
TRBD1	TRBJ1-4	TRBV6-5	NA	TGTGCCAGCAGCCTGACAGGGGGCGGCCCAGAAAAACTGTTTTTT	CASSLTGGGPEKLFF
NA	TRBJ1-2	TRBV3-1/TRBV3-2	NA	TGTGCCAGCAGGCCGGGGGGGTTTACTATTGGCTACACCTTC	CASRPGGFTIGYTF
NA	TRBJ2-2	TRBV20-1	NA	TGCAGTGCTAGTGTCCGGGGAGACACCGGGGAGCTGTTTTTT	CSASVRGDTGELFF
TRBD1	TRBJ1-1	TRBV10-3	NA	TGTGCCATCACGACAGGGGGCGCGGGTACTGAAGCTTTCTTT	CAITTGGAGTEAFF
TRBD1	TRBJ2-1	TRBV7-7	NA	TGTGCTAGCAGCCCGACAGGGTTCTTGGGCAATGAGCAGTTCTTC	CASSPTGFLGNEQFF
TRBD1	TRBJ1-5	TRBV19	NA	TGTGCCAGTAGGACAGGGGAAAATCAGCCCCAGCATTTT	CASRTGENQPQHF
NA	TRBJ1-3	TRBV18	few	TGTGCCAGCTCACCACGTAAAACAGACTCTGGAAACACCATATATTTT	CASSPRKTDSGNTIYF